This T cell receptor beta chain stems from a study of shared clonotypes between healthy human individuals (dated by TCRdb to about 2020). Background for the entire study: A couple of women and a few men aged 18 to 49 years were included in the cohort. Between about 0.94 and 8.9 billion PBMCs per donor were obtained by leukapheresis. For each donor, CD4 naive and CD4 memory were each run on three plates, CD8 naive on two plates, and CD8 memory on one plate. Different laboratories and diverse techniques were used to prepare libraries and sequence TCR repertoires, to increase sequencing depth and limit assay-specific biases. To estimate repertoire size and how much clonotypes are shared between individuals, the study performed deep sequencing of blood TCR repertoires from five healthy adults.

The donors were healthy, HIV-negative adults with no recently reported acute infections or vaccinations. Every donor was a Caucasian adult residing in Nashville, Tennessee, USA. CD4+ T cells were enriched by magnetic negative selection, after which naive cells were positively selected on CD45RA and the negative fraction was taken as the memory subset. After blood collection by leukapheresis, PBMCs were isolated using Ficoll-Histopaque density gradient centrifugation and then cryopreserved in the vapor phase of liquid nitrogen. Analytical flow cytometry was used to check the purity and quantity of each magnetically sorted T cell population. From each sorted fraction, genomic DNA was isolated and quantified by UV absorbance on a Nanodrop 2000c. Using the deep immunoSEQ assay, multiplex PCR amplified TCR CDR3 regions from genomic DNA. Extracted genomic DNA from each cell subset was distributed evenly across all wells of several immunoSEQ 96-well plates, and each plate was treated as a replicate. Each replicate PCR for sorted subsets received around 200 ng genomic DNA, equal to tens of thousands of T cell genomes. Purified libraries were measured with a Qubit 3.0 fluorometer, size-checked on a Bioanalyzer 2100, and measured again with the KAPA Library Quantification kit. Every immunoSEQ 96-well plate was sequenced on a dedicated single-read 150-cycle Illumina NextSeq 550 flow cell. Per the authors' processing: The immunoSEQ output contained only junctional sequences without quality scores, so filtering could not match that applied to full-length reads. To assign V/J genes and CDR3, sequences were annotated using PyIR, a Python wrapper for IgBLAST v1.9, with IMGT germline references. Reads with weak V/J assignments (E-value above 1e-6), missing CDR3, stop codons, out-of-frame junctions, or ambiguous translated residues were removed. V3J clonotypes were defined as sequences sharing an identical inferred V gene, J gene, and CDR3 amino acid sequence. The percentage overlap between two repertoires was calculated by dividing the number of shared unique clonotypes by the size of the smaller repertoire. RTK rarefaction, the Chao1 estimator, and Recon v2.1 estimates of unobserved clonotypes were used to assess repertoire richness. For all TCRbeta clonotypes obtained by the gDNA method from a few donors, generation probabilities were computed with OLGA. TCRdb limited this immuneACCESS table to in-frame rearrangements with V and J called. A share of clones is missing; checked studies link under half to unresolved V genes, and the rest is unexplained. V and J calls and clone size are given by that table; D and trimming were obtained from the DNA. This sample gives 850,000 to 1,200,000 clones in total; around 76% of them show up just once. The ten largest account for roughly 1.4% of the sample.

As for this clone: Its target antigen remains unknown. No base-level quality is on record; no much larger clone is a single base apart. The sample has other DNA sequences that encode this CDR3 too.

Taken from the germline V gene, the CDR1 and CDR2 loops are SQVTM and ANQGSEA. For this chain, trimming is 6 bases at the V end and 4 bases at the J end, and the number of junction bases without a gene match is 5. The CDR3 numbers 13 residues from cysteine through phenylalanine. Only the CDR3 part of the read is kept: 39 bases, read in frame from the first base. The study at large found these results: Larger estimated clonotype richness was generally found for naive subsets than for memory subsets. Rarefaction of sorted-subset datasets indicated incomplete sequencing despite the large sequencing depth. Compared with non-shared clonotypes, clonotypes shared by all four sorted-subset donors had higher generation probabilities. Because the study included a small number of donors, the genetic and exposure-history diversity represented was limited. Roughly 5% of naive CD4, roughly 3.5% of naive CD8, approximately 2% of memory CD4, and more than 0.35% of memory CD8 clonotypes were shared across a handful of donors. Pairwise subsampling indicated that sequencing depth was expected to affect the degree of clonotype sharing among donors. Sampling was limited to blood, and TCR repertoires in tissue likely differ from TCR repertoires in blood.

The receptor comes from a man younger than 35 in good health. The V and J genes are TRBV29-1 and TRBJ1-4, with 7 middle bases fitting TRBD1. Material: memory CD4+ T cells sorted from blood. In the paper's terms, the cell subset or site label means: CD45RA-negative fraction. The CDR3 reads CSVAGTVNEKLFF. The DNA reads as follows: TGCAGCGTCGCCGGGACAGTTAATGAAAAACTGTTTTTT.